What follows are 32 T cell receptor beta chains derived from one specimen sequenced in a study of blood T cell repertoires in COVID-19. Produced via immunoSEQ multiplex PCR; TCRdb's table is partial and in-frame only. The data hold approximately 250,000 clones, with 83% observed a single time. The sequencing input was peripheral blood. These receptors all stem from a human donor in a cohort sampled during active COVID-19.

V and J are TRBV5-1 and TRBJ2-5, with D hard to call. The CDR3 length is 13 residues. V was pared by 9 bases and J by 5 bases, with 17 bases between. In germline, CDR1 is SGHRS, CDR2 YFSETQ. The CDR3 protein is CATTFGPAETQYF. For the CDR3, the DNA is TGCGCCACCACGTTCGGTCCAGCGGAGACCCAGTACTTC.

Turning to this clone: The sample holds other DNA sequences that translate to the same CDR3. CDR3 sequence (DNA): TGTGCCAGCAGTGAACGGGGGTTGCGAACTGAAGCTTTCTTT. As protein: CASSERGLRTEAFF. The chain couples TRBV6-1 to TRBJ1-1, with D perhaps matching TRBD1 (5 bases). Trimming removed 2 bases at V and 5 bases at J, with 12 bases between. CDR3 length equals 14 residues. The V gene's germline CDR1 is MNHNS and CDR2 SASEGT.

This clone was detected only once. The genes are TRBV28 and TRBJ2-5, with D perhaps matching TRBD2 (5 bases). The length of the CDR3 is 16 residues. Germline lookup yields CDR1 MDHEN and CDR2 SYDVKM. V was shortened by 3 bases and J by 0 bases, with 14 bases between the two germline ends. CDR3 sequence: CASSFGILGYQETQYF. CDR3 bases: TGTGCCAGCAGTTTCGGGATTTTGGGGTACCAAGAGACCCAGTACTTC. The entire variable domain, with the rest obtained from reference TRBV28 and TRBJ2-5, is as follows: DVKVTQSSRYLVKRTGEKVFLECVQDMDHENMFWYRQDPGLGLRLIYFSYDVKMKEKGDIPEGYSVSREKKERFSLILESASTNQTSMYLCASSFGILGYQETQYFGPGTRLLVL.

The chain carries TRBV30 and TRBJ1-1; unclear D gene. Germline V gene lookup returns CDR1 GTSNPN and CDR2 SVGIG (reference sequence). Deletions cut 4 bases from V and 2 bases from J, with 11 bases between. This CDR3 contains 13 residues. The CDR3 spells CAWNARRNTEAFF. In DNA, the CDR3 is TGTGCCTGGAATGCTCGGAGAAACACTGAAGCTTTCTTT.

The CDR3 reads CASSVSRGGTYEQYF. CDR3 nucleotides: TGTGCCAGCAGCGTAAGCAGGGGCGGAACCTACGAGCAGTACTTC. The rearrangement uses TRBV27 and TRBJ2-7, with D possibly TRBD1 on 6 matching bases. V lost 6 bases to trimming and J lost 2 bases, with 17 bases between them. The CDR3 consists of 15 residues. Germline CDR1 reads MNHEY; CDR2 reads SMNVEV (reference sequence).

In regard to this clone: Other DNA sequences within the sample encode an identical CDR3. The rearrangement joins TRBV19 to TRBJ1-5; the match to TRBD1 covers 8 bases. V was clipped by 4 bases and J by 2 bases; unmatched bases: 1. The CDR3 consists of 14 residues. Germline values: CDR1 LNHDA, CDR2 SQIVND (reference sequence). The CDR3 DNA sequence: TGTGCCAGTAGTACGACAGGGGGCAATCAGCCCCAGCATTTT. Translating gives CASSTTGGNQPQHF.

J is TRBJ2-1 and V is TRBV2; D ambiguous. This CDR3 contains 12 residues. The germline gives CDR1 SNHLY, CDR2 FYNNEI. V gave up 3 bases and J gave up 10 bases, with 10 bases separating them. CDR3 sequence reads: CASSEWSTEQFF. The CDR3, as DNA: TGTGCCAGCAGTGAGTGGAGCACCGAGCAGTTCTTC.

The J gene is TRBJ1-4, the V gene TRBV20-1; D remains unclear. This CDR3 has 11 residues. The germline V gene has CDR1 DFQATT and CDR2 SNEGSKA (reference sequence). V lost 6 bases and J lost 8, with 10 bases in between. CDR3 region: CSAPDQEKLFF. The CDR3 nucleotides are TGCAGTGCGCCAGATCAGGAAAAACTGTTTTTT.

The V gene is TRBV6-5, the J gene TRBJ1-1; D unclear. The CDR3 runs 13 residues. CDR1 and CDR2 (germline): MNHEY, SVGAGI. V dropped 6 bases and J dropped 6 bases, with 14 bases sitting between them. In DNA form, the CDR3 reads TGTGCCAGCAGGATTCAGCTAACAGCTGAAGCTTTCTTT. Residues: CASRIQLTAEAFF.

The chain links TRBV2 to TRBJ2-3; weak D call: TRBD1 (6 bases). V was trimmed by 8 bases and J by 2 bases, leaving 14 bases between them. Germline CDR1 and CDR2: SNHLY and FYNNEI. The CDR3 spans 14 residues. CDR3 region: CASLPPGVTDTQYF. The CDR3 DNA sequence: TGTGCCAGCCTTCCCCCAGGGGTCACAGATACGCAGTATTTT.

This clone occurred once. The chain carries TRBV5-1 and TRBJ1-4; D call uncertain. Trimming removed 1 base from V and 6 bases from J, with 10 bases in between. The CDR3 covers 14 residues. The germline gives CDR1 SGHRS, CDR2 YFSETQ. CDR3 coding DNA: TGCGCCAGCAGCTTGAGTTCTACGGATGAAAAACTGTTTTTT. This translates into CASSLSSTDEKLFF.

V and J are TRBV5-4 and TRBJ2-7; 8 positions agree with TRBD1. The germline CDR1 and CDR2 sequences are SGHNT and YYREEE (reference sequence). Trimming removed 2 bases from V and 4 bases from J; junction bases left unmatched: 5. There are 14 residues in the CDR3. The CDR3 DNA is TGTGCCAGCAGCTTACAGGGGGTAGAGTACGAGCAGTACTTC. Translating it yields CASSLQGVEYEQYF.

This sequence joins TRBV11-2 and TRBJ2-7; D is unclear. Germline V gene sequence: CDR1 SGHAT, CDR2 FQNNGV. The CDR3 extends over 12 amino acids. V gave up 3 bases and J gave up 7 bases, with 10 bases separating them. CDR3 in amino acids: CASSLTLGEQYF. The DNA for the CDR3 is TGTGCCAGCAGCTTGACGCTAGGAGAGCAGTACTTC.

V gene TRBV19 combines with J gene TRBJ1-6; a possible D gene is TRBD1 (5 bases). Germline V gene data show CDR1 as LNHDA and CDR2 as SQIVND (reference sequence). Trimming removed 2 bases from V and 8 bases from J, with 16 bases in between. This CDR3 comprises 16 residues. The CDR3 is CASSILGVRADSPLHF. For the CDR3, the DNA is TGTGCCAGTAGTATATTGGGTGTCAGGGCCGATTCACCCCTCCACTTT.

This chain connects TRBV14 to TRBJ1-1, with D unresolved. V lost 4 bases and J 5 bases, leaving 20 bases between the germline ends. The germline V gene encodes CDR1 SGHDN and CDR2 FVKESK. The CDR3 has 16 amino acids. CDR3 sequence: CASSRRTYFTGTEAFF. The CDR3 DNA reads as TGTGCCAGCAGCCGCCGTACGTACTTTACCGGGACTGAAGCTTTCTTT.

This rearrangement joins TRBV28 to TRBJ2-2; 7 bases are a match to TRBD1. The CDR3 is made up of 15 amino acids. Looked up from germline, CDR1 is MDHEN and CDR2 is SYDVKM. The V segment lost 6 bases and the J segment 6 bases; nucleotides outside the gene matches: 10. In DNA form, the CDR3 reads TGTGCCAGCAGGTATACAGGGGCGCAACCCGGGGAGCTGTTTTTT. Its protein product is CASRYTGAQPGELFF. The whole variable domain, remainder taken from reference TRBV28 and TRBJ2-2, is DVKVTQSSRYLVKRTGEKVFLECVQDMDHENMFWYRQDPGLGLRLIYFSYDVKMKEKGDIPEGYSVSREKKERFSLILESASTNQTSMYLCASRYTGAQPGELFFGEGSRLTVL.

V and J are TRBV6-1 and TRBJ1-4; D might be TRBD1 (6 bases). Trimming removed 3 bases at V and 11 bases at J, with 16 bases between. CDR1 is MNHNS, CDR2 SASEGT, per germline. This CDR3 is built from 14 residues. The CDR3 DNA follows: TGTGCCAGCAGTGAGTCGGGGGGCTTCGGGAAACTGTTTTTT. As protein: CASSESGGFGKLFF.

The chain recombines TRBV7-9 with TRBJ2-7, with 7 bases that match TRBD1. The germline V gene encodes CDR1 SEHNR and CDR2 FQNEAQ (reference sequence). Trimming at V came to 3 bases and at J to 8 bases, leaving 4 bases not matched to a gene. The CDR3 runs to 12 residues. This chain's CDR3 is CASSLTGIKQYF. The CDR3 nucleotides are TGTGCCAGCAGCTTGACAGGGATCAAGCAGTACTTC.

CDR3 residues: CSVVGGLVEINEQFF. The DNA for the CDR3 is TGCAGCGTTGTTGGCGGGTTGGTTGAAATCAATGAGCAGTTCTTC. The rearrangement links TRBV29-1 to TRBJ2-1, with D possibly matching TRBD2 (5 bases). V lost 4 bases, J lost 6 bases, and 19 bases lay in between. The CDR3 totals 15 residues. The germline V gene encodes CDR1 SQVTM and CDR2 ANQGSEA.

This chain links TRBV7-2 with TRBJ2-5; D is unresolved. Germline CDR1 and CDR2: SGHTA and FQGNSA. Trimming shortened V by 5 bases and J by 0 bases, and 10 bases separated the two germline ends. This CDR3 has 14 residues. The CDR3 here is CASSARGDQETQYF. CDR3 DNA: TGTGCCAGCAGCGCCCGAGGAGACCAAGAGACCCAGTACTTC. The complete variable domain, with remaining parts taken from reference TRBV7-2 and TRBJ2-5, reads GAGVSQSPSNKVTEKGKDVELRCDPISGHTALYWYRQSLGQGLEFLIYFQGNSAPDKSGLPSDRFSAERTGGSVSTLTIQRTQQEDSAVYLCASSARGDQETQYFGPGTRLLVL.

V and J are TRBV2 and TRBJ2-5, with D possibly matching TRBD1 (5 bases). Deletions cut 0 bases from V and 4 bases from J, with 12 bases between. The V gene's germline CDR1 is SNHLY and CDR2 FYNNEI. The CDR3 has 15 residues. DNA of the CDR3: TGTGCCAGCAGTGAAGCGGGGCAGGGCAGAGAGACCCAGTACTTC. It specifies CASSEAGQGRETQYF.

The chain links TRBV5-1 to TRBJ1-2, with unresolved D. This CDR3 contains 13 residues. Germline lookup yields CDR1 SGHRS and CDR2 YFSETQ. The V gene lost 2 bases and the J gene lost 8 bases, with 13 bases spanning the gap. The CDR3, as DNA: TGCGCCAGCAGCTTAATGGGCCAAGTGGGCTACACCTTC. It encodes CASSLMGQVGYTF.

The rearrangement joins TRBV18 to TRBJ2-1; D call uncertain. This CDR3 comprises 16 residues. With 2 bases removed from V and 8 bases from J, the gap between germline ends came to 19 bases. The germline V gene encodes CDR1 KGHSH and CDR2 LQKENI. In DNA, the CDR3 is TGTGCCAGCTCACCAAGTAGCCTAAGTGACCTCGATGAGCAGTTCTTC. Protein: CASSPSSLSDLDEQFF.

The chain recombines TRBV7-9 with TRBJ2-3, with 8 bases aligning to TRBD2. The ends lost 4 bases at V and 3 bases at J; junction bases unmatched: 12. CDR3 length: 17 amino acids. Germline CDR1 reads SEHNR; CDR2 reads FQNEAQ (reference sequence). In DNA, the CDR3 is TGTGCCAGCAGCTCGGGCCGACTAAGCGGGAGTACAGATACGCAGTATTTT. Protein product: CASSSGRLSGSTDTQYF.

The chain carries TRBV7-9 and TRBJ2-2, with 8 bases fitting TRBD1. This CDR3 region has 14 residues. Per the germline V gene, CDR1 is SEHNR and CDR2 is FQNEAQ (reference sequence). Germline trimming cut 5 bases from V and 2 bases from J; bases unmatched to any gene: 1. CDR3 sequence (DNA): TGTGCCAGCAGCGGACAGGGTAACACCGGGGAGCTGTTTTTT. Its translation is CASSGQGNTGELFF.

This clone was seen only once. The chain couples TRBV12-3 or TRBV12-4 to TRBJ1-6, with unresolved D. This CDR3 is 13 amino acids long. V was trimmed by 5 bases and J by 8 bases, leaving 10 bases between them. CDR3 sequence: CASSPTRDSPLHF. For the CDR3, the DNA is TGTGCCAGCAGTCCTACGAGGGATTCACCCCTCCACTTT.

The chain employs TRBV18 and TRBJ2-1; 10 bases match TRBD2. With V trimmed by 2 bases and J by 5 bases, 6 bases remained unmatched. CDR3 size: 16 residues. The germline V gene has CDR1 KGHSH and CDR2 LQKENI. The DNA for the CDR3 is TGTGCCAGCTCACCAGGGCAGCGGGAGGGGCACAATGAGCAGTTCTTC. Translating it yields CASSPGQREGHNEQFF. The complete variable domain, with remaining parts taken from reference TRBV18 and TRBJ2-1, reads NAGVMQNPRHLVRRRGQEARLRCSPMKGHSHVYWYRQLPEEGLKFMVYLQKENIIDESGMPKERFSAEFPKEGPSILRIQQVVRGDSAAYFCASSPGQREGHNEQFFGPGTRLTVL.

The chain links TRBV3-1 (or the pseudogene TRBV3-2) to TRBJ1-5; D is possibly TRBD1 (5 bases). The CDR3 runs to 13 residues. Germline V gene data show CDR1 as LGHDT and CDR2 as YNNKEL (reference sequence). The germline V and J ends were trimmed by 0 bases and 6 bases, with 6 bases remaining between them. CDR3 sequence reads: CASSQDRAQPQHF. The CDR3 region has the DNA TGTGCCAGCAGCCAAGACAGGGCTCAGCCCCAGCATTTT.

On this clone: At the DNA level, this CDR3 is encoded by other sequences in the same sample as well. The chain joins TRBV9 to TRBJ1-4, with 9 positions matching TRBD1. J gave up 6 bases and V 0 bases, and 3 bases lay outside the gene matches. CDR1 is SGDLS, CDR2 YYNGEE, per germline. The length of the CDR3 is 15 residues. CDR3 sequence (DNA): TGTGCCAGCAGCGTAGAGGGGACAGGGTATGAAAAACTGTTTTTT. Protein: CASSVEGTGYEKLFF.

This chain uses TRBV12-5 with TRBJ2-6; possibly TRBD1 for D (5 bases). The CDR3 extends over 17 amino acids. The ends were cut back, 1 base at V and 0 bases at J, with 10 bases in the middle. Germline V lookup: CDR1 LGHNT, CDR2 FRNRAP. This CDR3 is CASGLARQPSGANVLTF. Written as DNA, the CDR3 is TGTGCTAGTGGTTTGGCCCGACAGCCCTCTGGGGCCAACGTCCTGACTTTC.

The chain joins TRBV5-4 to TRBJ1-2, with a possible D match to TRBD1 (5 bases). The CDR3 length is 14 residues. Trimming shortened V by 4 bases and J by 8 bases, and 18 bases separated the two germline ends. The germline V gene has CDR1 SGHNT and CDR2 YYREEE (reference sequence). The CDR3 region has the DNA TGTGCCAGCAGCGGGTCGGGGGTAACGGTAGGCTACACCTTC. This encodes CASSGSGVTVGYTF. Supplemented by reference TRBV5-4 and TRBJ1-2, the full variable domain reads ETGVTQSPTHLIKTRGQQVTLRCSSQSGHNTVSWYQQALGQGPQFIFQYYREEENGRGNFPPRFSGLQFPNYSSELNVNALELDDSALYLCASSGSGVTVGYTFGSGTRLTVV.

The chain recombines TRBV7-8 with TRBJ1-5; TRBD1 is a possible D gene (5 bases). V lost 6 bases to trimming and J lost 7 bases, with 19 bases between them. The CDR3 runs to 15 residues. From germline, CDR1 is SGHVS and CDR2 FQNEAQ. The chain's CDR3 is CASSFRGRREQPQHF. As DNA, the CDR3 is TGTGCCAGCAGTTTCCGGGGCCGGAGGGAGCAGCCCCAGCATTTT. The whole variable domain, remainder taken from reference TRBV7-8 and TRBJ1-5, is GAGVSQSPRYKVAKRGQDVALRCDPISGHVSLFWYQQALGQGPEFLTYFQNEAQLDKSGLPSDRFFAERPEGSVSTLKIQRTQQEDSAVYLCASSFRGRREQPQHFGDGTRLSIL.